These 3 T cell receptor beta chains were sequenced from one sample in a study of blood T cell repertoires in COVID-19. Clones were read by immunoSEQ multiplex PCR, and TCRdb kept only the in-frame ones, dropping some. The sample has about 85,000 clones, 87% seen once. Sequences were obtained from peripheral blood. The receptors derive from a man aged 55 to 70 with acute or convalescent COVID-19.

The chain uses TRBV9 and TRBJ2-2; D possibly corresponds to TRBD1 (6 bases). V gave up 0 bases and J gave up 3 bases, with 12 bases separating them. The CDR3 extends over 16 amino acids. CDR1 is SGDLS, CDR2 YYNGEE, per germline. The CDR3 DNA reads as TGTGCCAGCAGCGTAGCTGGTGGGGGCCACACCGGGGAGCTGTTTTTT. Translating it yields CASSVAGGGHTGELFF.

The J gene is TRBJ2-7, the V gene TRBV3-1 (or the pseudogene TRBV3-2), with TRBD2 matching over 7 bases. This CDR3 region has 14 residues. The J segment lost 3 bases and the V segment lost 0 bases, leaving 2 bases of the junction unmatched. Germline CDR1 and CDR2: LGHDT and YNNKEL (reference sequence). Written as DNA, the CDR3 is TGTGCCAGCAGCCAAGAGCTAGCGGACTACGAGCAGTACTTC. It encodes CASSQELADYEQYF.

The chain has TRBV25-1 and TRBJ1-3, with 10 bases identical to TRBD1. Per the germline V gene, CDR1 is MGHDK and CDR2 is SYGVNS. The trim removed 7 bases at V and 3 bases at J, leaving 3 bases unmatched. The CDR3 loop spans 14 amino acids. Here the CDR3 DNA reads TGTGCCAGCATGGACAGGGGGGTTGGAAACACCATATATTTT. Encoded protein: CASMDRGVGNTIYF.